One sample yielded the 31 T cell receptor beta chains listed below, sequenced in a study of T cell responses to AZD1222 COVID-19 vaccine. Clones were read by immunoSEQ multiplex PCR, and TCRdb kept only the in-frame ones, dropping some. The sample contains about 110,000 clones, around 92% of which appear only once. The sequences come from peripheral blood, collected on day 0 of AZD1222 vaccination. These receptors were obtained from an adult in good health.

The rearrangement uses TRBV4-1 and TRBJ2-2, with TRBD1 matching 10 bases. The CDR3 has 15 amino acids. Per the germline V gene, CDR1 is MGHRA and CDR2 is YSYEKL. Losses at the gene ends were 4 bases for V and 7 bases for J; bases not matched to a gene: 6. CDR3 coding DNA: TGCGCCAGCAGCCTTGACAGGGGGCGCGGCGGGGAGCTGTTTTTT. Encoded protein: CASSLDRGRGGELFF.

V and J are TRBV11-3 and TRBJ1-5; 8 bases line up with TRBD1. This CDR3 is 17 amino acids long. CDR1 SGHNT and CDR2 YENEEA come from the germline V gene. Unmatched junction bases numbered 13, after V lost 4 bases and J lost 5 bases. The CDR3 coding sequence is TGTGCCAGCAGCTCTAACGGCTACAGGGGGTGGTATCAGCCCCAGCATTTT. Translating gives CASSSNGYRGWYQPQHF. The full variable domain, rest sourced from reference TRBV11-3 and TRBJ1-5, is EAGVVQSPRYKIIEKKQPVAFWCNPISGHNTLYWYLQNLGQGPELLIRYENEEAVDDSQLPKDRFSAERLKGVDSTLKIQPAELGDSAVYLCASSSNGYRGWYQPQHFGDGTRLSIL.

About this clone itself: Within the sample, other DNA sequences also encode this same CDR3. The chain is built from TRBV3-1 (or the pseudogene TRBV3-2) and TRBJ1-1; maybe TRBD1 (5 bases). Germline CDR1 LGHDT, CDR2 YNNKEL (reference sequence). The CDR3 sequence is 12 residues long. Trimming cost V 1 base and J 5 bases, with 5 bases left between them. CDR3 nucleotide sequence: TGTGCCAGCAGCCAAGGGGGGACTGAAGCTTTCTTT. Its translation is CASSQGGTEAFF.

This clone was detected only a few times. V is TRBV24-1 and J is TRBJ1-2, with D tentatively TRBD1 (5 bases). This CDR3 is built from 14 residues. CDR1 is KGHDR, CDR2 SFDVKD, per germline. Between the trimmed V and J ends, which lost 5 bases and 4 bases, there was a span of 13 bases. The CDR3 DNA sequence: TGTGCCACCAGTGCCCGGCAGGGCTCCTATGGCTACACCTTC. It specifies CATSARQGSYGYTF.

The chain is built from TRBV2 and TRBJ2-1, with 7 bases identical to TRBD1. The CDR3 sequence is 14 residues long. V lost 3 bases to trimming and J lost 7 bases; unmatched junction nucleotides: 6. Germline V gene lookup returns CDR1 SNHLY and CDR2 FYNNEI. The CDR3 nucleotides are TGTGCCAGCAGTGACTTTACAGGGGAAAATGAGCAGTTCTTC. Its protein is CASSDFTGENEQFF. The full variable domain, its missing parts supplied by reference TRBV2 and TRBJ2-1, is EPEVTQTPSHQVTQMGQEVILRCVPISNHLYFYWYRQILGQKVEFLVSFYNNEISEKSEIFDDQFSVERPDGSNFTLKIRSTKLEDSAMYFCASSDFTGENEQFFGPGTRLTVL.

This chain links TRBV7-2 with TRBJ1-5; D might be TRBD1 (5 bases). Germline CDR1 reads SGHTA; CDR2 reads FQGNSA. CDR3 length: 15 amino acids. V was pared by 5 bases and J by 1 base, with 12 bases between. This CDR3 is CASSGQGRSNQPQHF. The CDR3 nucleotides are TGTGCCAGCAGCGGACAAGGGCGCAGCAATCAGCCCCAGCATTTT. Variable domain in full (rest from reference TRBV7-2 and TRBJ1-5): GAGVSQSPSNKVTEKGKDVELRCDPISGHTALYWYRQSLGQGLEFLIYFQGNSAPDKSGLPSDRFSAERTGGSVSTLTIQRTQQEDSAVYLCASSGQGRSNQPQHFGDGTRLSIL.

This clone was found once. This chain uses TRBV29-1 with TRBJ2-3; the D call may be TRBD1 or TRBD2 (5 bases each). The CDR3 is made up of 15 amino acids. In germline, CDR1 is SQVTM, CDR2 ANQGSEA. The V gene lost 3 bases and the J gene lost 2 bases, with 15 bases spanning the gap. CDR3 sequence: CSVDLGTSNTDTQYF. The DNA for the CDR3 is TGCAGCGTTGATCTAGGGACGTCTAACACAGATACGCAGTATTTT.

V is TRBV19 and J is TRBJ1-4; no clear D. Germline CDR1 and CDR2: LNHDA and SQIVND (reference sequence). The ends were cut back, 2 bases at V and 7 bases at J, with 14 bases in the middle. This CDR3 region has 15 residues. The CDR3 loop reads CASSISRRVGEKLFF. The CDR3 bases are TGTGCCAGTAGTATATCGAGGAGGGTCGGTGAAAAACTGTTTTTT. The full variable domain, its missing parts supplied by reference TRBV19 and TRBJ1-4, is DGGITQSPKYLFRKEGQNVTLSCEQNLNHDAMYWYRQDPGQGLRLIYYSQIVNDFQKGDIAEGYSVSREKKESFPLTVTSAQKNPTAFYLCASSISRRVGEKLFFGSGTQLSVL.

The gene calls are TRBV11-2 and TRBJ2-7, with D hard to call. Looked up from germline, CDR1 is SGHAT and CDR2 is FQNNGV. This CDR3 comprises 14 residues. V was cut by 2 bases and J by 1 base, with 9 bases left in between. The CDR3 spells CASSLLADSYEQYF. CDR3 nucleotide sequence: TGTGCCAGCAGCTTATTAGCAGATTCCTACGAGCAGTACTTC.

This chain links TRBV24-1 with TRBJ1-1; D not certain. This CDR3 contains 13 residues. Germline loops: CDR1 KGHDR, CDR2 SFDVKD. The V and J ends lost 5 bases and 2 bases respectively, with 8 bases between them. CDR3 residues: CATSAGRNTEAFF. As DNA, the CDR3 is TGTGCCACCAGTGCAGGTAGAAACACTGAAGCTTTCTTT.

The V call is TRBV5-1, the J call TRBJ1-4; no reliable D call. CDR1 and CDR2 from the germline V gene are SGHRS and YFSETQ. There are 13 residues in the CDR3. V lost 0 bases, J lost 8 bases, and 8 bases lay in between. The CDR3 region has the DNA TGCGCCAGCAGCTTGGGACAACGGGAAAAACTGTTTTTT. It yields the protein CASSLGQREKLFF.

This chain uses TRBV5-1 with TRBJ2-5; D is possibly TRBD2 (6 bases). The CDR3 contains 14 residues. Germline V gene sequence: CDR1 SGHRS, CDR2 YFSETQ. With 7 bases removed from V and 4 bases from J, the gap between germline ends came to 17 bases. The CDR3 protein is CASGREFGGETQYF. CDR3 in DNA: TGCGCCAGCGGACGGGAATTCGGGGGAGAGACCCAGTACTTC.

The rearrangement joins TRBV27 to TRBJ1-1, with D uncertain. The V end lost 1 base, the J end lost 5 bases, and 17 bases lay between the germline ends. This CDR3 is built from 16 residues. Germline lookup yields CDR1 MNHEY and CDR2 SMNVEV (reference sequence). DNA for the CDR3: TGTGCCAGCAGTTTATGGAACAGCCTTCGGGAAACTGAAGCTTTCTTT. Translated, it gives CASSLWNSLRETEAFF.

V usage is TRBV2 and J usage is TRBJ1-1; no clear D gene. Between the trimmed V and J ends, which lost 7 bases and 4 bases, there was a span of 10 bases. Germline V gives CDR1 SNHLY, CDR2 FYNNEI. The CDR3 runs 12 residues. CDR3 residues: CASKGGGTEAFF. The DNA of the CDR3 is TGTGCCAGCAAGGGCGGCGGCACTGAAGCTTTCTTT.

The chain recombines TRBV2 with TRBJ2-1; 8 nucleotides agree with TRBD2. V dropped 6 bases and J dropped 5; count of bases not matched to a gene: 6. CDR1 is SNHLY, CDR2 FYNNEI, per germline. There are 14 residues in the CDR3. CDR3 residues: CASRQIAGHNEQFF. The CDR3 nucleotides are TGTGCCAGCAGGCAGATAGCGGGACACAATGAGCAGTTCTTC.

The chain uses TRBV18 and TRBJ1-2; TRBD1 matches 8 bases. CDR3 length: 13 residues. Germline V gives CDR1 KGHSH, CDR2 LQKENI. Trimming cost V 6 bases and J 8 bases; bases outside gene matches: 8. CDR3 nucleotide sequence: TGTGCCAGCTCCCAGGACAGGGACTTCGGCTACACCTTC. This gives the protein CASSQDRDFGYTF.

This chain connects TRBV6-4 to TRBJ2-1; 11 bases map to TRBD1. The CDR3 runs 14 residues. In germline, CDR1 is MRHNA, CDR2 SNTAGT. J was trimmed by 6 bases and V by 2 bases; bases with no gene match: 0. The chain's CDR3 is CASSDGTGGNEQFF. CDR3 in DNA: TGTGCCAGCAGTGACGGGACAGGGGGCAATGAGCAGTTCTTC.

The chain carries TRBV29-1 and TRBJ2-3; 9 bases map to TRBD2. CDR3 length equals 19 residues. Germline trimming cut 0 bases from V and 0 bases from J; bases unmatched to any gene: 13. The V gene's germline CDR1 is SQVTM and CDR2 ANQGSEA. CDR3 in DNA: TGCAGCGTTGAAGAAGGTCCTAGCGGGGCCAGCCCTAGCACAGATACGCAGTATTTT. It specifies CSVEEGPSGASPSTDTQYF.

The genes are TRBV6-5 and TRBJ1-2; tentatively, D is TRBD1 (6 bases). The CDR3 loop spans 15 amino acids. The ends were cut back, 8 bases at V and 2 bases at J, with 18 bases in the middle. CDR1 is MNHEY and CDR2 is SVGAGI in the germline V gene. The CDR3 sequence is CASRNPDRPNYGYTF. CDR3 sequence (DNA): TGTGCCAGCCGTAATCCAGACAGGCCGAACTATGGCTACACCTTC.

This CDR3 is CASSLSGTSGYTF. The DNA of the CDR3 is TGTGCCAGCAGTTTGTCGGGGACAAGTGGCTACACCTTC. The chain has TRBV28 and TRBJ1-2, with a possible D match to TRBD1 (6 bases). V lost 3 bases to trimming and J lost 7 bases, with 12 bases between them. The germline CDR1 and CDR2 sequences are MDHEN and SYDVKM. The CDR3 extends over 13 amino acids.

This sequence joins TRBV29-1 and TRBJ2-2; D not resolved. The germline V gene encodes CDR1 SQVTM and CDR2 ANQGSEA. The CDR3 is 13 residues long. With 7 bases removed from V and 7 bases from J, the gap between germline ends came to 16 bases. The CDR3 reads CSAGPRLSGELFF. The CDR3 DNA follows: TGCAGCGCCGGGCCCAGGCTAAGCGGGGAGCTGTTTTTT.

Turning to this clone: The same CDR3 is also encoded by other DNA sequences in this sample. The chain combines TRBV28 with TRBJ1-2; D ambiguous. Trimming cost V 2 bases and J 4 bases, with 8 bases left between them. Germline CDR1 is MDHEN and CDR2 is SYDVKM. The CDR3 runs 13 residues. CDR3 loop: CASSLPGIYGYTF. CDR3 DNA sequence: TGTGCCAGCAGTTTACCAGGAATCTATGGCTACACCTTC.

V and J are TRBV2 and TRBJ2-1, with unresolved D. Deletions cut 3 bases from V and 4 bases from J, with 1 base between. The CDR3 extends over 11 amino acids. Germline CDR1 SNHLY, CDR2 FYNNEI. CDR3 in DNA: TGTGCCAGCAGTGATTACAATGAGCAGTTCTTC. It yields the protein CASSDYNEQFF.

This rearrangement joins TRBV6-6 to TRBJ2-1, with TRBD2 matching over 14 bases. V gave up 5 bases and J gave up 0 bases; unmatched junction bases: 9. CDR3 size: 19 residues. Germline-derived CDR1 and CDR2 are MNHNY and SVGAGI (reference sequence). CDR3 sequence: CASSRVGLAGGISYNEQFF. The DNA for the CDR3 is TGTGCCAGCAGTCGCGTAGGACTAGCGGGGGGAATCTCCTACAATGAGCAGTTCTTC.

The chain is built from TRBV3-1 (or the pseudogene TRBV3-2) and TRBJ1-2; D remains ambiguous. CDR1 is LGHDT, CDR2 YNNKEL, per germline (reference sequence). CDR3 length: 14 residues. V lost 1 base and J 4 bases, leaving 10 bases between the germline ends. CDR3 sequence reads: CASSQVRASYGYTF. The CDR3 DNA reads TGTGCCAGCAGCCAAGTACGTGCGTCCTATGGCTACACCTTC.

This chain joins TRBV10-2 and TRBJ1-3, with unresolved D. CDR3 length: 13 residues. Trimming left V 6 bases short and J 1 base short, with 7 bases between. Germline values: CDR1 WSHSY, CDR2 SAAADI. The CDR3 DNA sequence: TGCGCCAGCAGCGGACGGTCTGGAAACACCATATATTTT. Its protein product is CASSGRSGNTIYF.

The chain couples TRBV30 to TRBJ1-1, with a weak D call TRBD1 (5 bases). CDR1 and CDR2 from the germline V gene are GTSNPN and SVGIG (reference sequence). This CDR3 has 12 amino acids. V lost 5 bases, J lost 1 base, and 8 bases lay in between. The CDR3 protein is CAWGTANTEAFF. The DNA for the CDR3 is TGTGCCTGGGGGACTGCGAACACTGAAGCTTTCTTT.

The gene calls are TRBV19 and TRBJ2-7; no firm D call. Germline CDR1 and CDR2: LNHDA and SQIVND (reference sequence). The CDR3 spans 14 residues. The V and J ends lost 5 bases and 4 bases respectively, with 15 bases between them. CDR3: CASSWSTSPYEQYF. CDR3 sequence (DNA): TGTGCCAGTAGTTGGAGCACCTCCCCTTACGAGCAGTACTTC.

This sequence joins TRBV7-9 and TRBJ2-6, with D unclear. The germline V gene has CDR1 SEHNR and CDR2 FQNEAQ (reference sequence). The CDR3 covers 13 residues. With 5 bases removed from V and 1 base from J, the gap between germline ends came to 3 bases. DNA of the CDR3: TGTGCCAGCAGCGCGTCTGGGGCCAACGTCCTGACTTTC. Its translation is CASSASGANVLTF.

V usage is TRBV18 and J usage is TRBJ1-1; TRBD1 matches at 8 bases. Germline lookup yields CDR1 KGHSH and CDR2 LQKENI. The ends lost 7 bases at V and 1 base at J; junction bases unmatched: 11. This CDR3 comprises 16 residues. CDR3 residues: CASLGQDVSRNTEAFF. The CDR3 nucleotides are TGTGCCAGCTTGGGACAGGACGTAAGTAGGAACACTGAAGCTTTCTTT.

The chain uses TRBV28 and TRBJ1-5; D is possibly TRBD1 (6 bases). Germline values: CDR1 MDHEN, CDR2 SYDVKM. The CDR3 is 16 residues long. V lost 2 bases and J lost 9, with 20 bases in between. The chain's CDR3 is CASSLGAGAPLRPQHF. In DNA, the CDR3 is TGTGCCAGCAGTTTAGGGGCAGGGGCCCCCCTAAGGCCCCAGCATTTT.